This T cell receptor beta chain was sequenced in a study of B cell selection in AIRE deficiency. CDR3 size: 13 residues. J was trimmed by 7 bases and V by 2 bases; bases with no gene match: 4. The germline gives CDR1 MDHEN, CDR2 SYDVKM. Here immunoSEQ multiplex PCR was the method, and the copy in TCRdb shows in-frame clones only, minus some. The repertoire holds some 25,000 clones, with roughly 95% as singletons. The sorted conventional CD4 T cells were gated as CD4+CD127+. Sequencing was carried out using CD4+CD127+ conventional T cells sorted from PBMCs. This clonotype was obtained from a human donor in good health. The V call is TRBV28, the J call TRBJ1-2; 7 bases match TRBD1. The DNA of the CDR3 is TGTGCCAGCAGTTTAACAGGGGCGGGTGGCTACACCTTC. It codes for CASSLTGAGGYTF.